The rows below give T cell receptor beta chains drawn from one sample of a study of T cell repertoires in cytomegalovirus infection. One entry per CDR3 protein results from TCRdb running MiXCR on the reads. The table has some 390,000 distinct CDR3 sequences, over 15% seen once. Sequenced input: PBMCs. The receptors shown here come from a human donor in good health (CMV status not recorded). Some clones in this sample may be carry-over from other donors' samples. Each CDR3 is given with its conserved first and last residue. Each record gives: J gene, V gene, clone size, D gene, CDR3 protein, CDR3 DNA. A D gene is named only where the DNA matches it firmly. Where a row states a size, it is once, few, many or the class of an expanded clone; other rows omit it.

J: TRBJ2-3; V: TRBV29-1; size: NA; D: TRBD2; CDR3: CSVTGTSGVVTDTQYF; DNA: TGCAGCGTGACCGGGACTAGCGGGGTAGTCACAGATACGCAGTATTTT
J: TRBJ2-3; V: TRBV7-8; size: few; D: NA; CDR3: CASRPWGLSDTQYF; DNA: TGTGCCAGCAGGCCGTGGGGGCTCTCAGATACGCAGTATTTT
J: TRBJ2-3; V: TRBV7-9; size: NA; D: NA; CDR3: CASSFSGADTQYF; DNA: TGTGCCAGCAGCTTTAGCGGAGCAGATACGCAGTATTTT
J: TRBJ2-3; V: TRBV7-9; size: many; D: TRBD2; CDR3: CASSLGAGRITDTQYF; DNA: TGTGCCAGCAGCTTAGGAGCGGGACGGATCACAGATACGCAGTATTTT
J: TRBJ1-4; V: TRBV7-4; size: few; D: TRBD1; CDR3: CASSLARQGRRTTNEKLFF; DNA: TGTGCCAGCAGCTTAGCCCGACAGGGACGGAGGACAACTAATGAAAAACTGTTTTTT
J: TRBJ1-1; V: TRBV7-9; size: few; D: NA; CDR3: CASSLERSEAFF; DNA: TGTGCCAGCAGCTTAGAACGGTCCGAAGCTTTCTTT
J: TRBJ1-1; V: TRBV2; size: NA; D: NA; CDR3: CASTPIGISNTEAFF; DNA: TGTGCCAGCACCCCCATAGGGATTTCGAACACTGAAGCTTTCTTT
J: TRBJ1-1; V: TRBV12-3/TRBV12-4; size: few; D: NA; CDR3: CASRIQLIDTEAFF; DNA: TGTGCCAGCAGAATACAGTTAATCGACACTGAAGCTTTCTTT
J: TRBJ2-7; V: TRBV14; size: many; D: NA; CDR3: CASSQDTGSDYEQYF; DNA: TGTGCCAGCAGCCAAGATACCGGGAGTGACTACGAGCAGTACTTC
J: TRBJ1-4; V: TRBV27; size: many; D: NA; CDR3: CASSQGIPQIFNEKLFF; DNA: TGTGCCAGCAGCCAGGGTATTCCTCAGATCTTTAATGAAAAACTGTTTTTT
J: TRBJ2-7; V: TRBV10-2; size: NA; D: NA; CDR3: CASSESGLGEQCF; DNA: TGCGCCAGCAGTGAGTCCGGTTTAGGTGAGCAGTGCTTC
J: TRBJ1-4; V: TRBV29-1; size: NA; D: NA; CDR3: CSVEDLGQNEKLFF; DNA: TGCAGCGTTGAAGATCTCGGTCAGAATGAAAAACTGTTTTTT